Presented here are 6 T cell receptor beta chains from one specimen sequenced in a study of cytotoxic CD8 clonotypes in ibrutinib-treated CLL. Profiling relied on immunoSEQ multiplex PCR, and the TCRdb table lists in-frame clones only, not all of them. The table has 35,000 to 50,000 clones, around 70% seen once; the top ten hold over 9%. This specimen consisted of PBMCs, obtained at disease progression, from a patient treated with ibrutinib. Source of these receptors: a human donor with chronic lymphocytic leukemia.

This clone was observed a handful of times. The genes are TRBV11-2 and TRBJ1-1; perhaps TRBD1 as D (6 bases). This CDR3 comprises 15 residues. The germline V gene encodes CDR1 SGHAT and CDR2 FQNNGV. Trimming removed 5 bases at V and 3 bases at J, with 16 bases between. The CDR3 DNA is TGTGCCAGCAGCGCGAAACTAGGGGGAGACACTGAAGCTTTCTTT. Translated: CASSAKLGGDTEAFF. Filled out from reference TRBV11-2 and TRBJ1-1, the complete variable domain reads EAGVAQSPRYKIIEKRQSVAFWCNPISGHATLYWYQQILGQGPKLLIQFQNNGVVDDSQLPKDRFSAERLKGVDSTLKIQPAKLEDSAVYLCASSAKLGGDTEAFFGQGTRLTVV.

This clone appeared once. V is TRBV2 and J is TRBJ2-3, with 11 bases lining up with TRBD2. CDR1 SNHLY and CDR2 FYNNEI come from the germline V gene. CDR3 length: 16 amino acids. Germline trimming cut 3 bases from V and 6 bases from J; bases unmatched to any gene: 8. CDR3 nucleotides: TGTGCCAGCAGTGATGGTCTAGCGGGGGGAAGTGATACGCAGTATTTT. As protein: CASSDGLAGGSDTQYF. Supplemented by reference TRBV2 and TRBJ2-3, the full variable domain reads EPEVTQTPSHQVTQMGQEVILRCVPISNHLYFYWYRQILGQKVEFLVSFYNNEISEKSEIFDDQFSVERPDGSNFTLKIRSTKLEDSAMYFCASSDGLAGGSDTQYFGPGTRLTVL.

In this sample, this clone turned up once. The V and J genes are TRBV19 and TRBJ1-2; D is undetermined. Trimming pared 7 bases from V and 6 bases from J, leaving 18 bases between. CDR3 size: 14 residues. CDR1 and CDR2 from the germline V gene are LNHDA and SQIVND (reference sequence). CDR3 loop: CASTQRAGFDGYTF. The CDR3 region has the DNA TGTGCCAGTACCCAAAGGGCGGGGTTCGATGGCTACACCTTC.

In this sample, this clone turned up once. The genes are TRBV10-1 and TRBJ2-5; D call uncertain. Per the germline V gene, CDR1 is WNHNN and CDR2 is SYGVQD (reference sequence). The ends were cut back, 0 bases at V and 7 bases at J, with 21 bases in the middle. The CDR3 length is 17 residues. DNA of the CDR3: TGCGCCAGCAGTGAGTCGGGCTCAACTACCAATCGAGGGACCCAGTACTTC. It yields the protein CASSESGSTTNRGTQYF.

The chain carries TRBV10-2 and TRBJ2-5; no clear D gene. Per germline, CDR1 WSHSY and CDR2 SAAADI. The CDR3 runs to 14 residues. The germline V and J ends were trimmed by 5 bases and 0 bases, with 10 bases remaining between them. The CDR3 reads CASSTRHDQETQYF. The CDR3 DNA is TGCGCCAGCAGTACACGGCACGACCAAGAGACCCAGTACTTC.

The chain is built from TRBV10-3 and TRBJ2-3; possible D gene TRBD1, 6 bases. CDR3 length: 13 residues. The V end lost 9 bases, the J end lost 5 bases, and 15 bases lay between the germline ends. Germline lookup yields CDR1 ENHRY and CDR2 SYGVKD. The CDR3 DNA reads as TGTGCCATTCAGGGGTATTGGCAAGATACGCAGTATTTT. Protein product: CAIQGYWQDTQYF.